Sequencing of this T cell receptor (beta chain) was carried out in a study of CD8 T cells in ankylosing spondylitis. Findings of the study overall: Disease-linked clones reportedly concentrated significantly in matched ankylosing spondylitis synovial fluid. Made up of about eight highly homologous variants, a TCR beta motif appeared characteristic of ankylosing spondylitis blood. In peripheral blood, disease-linked CD8+ clones occurred at relatively low frequencies.

CDR3 length: 17 residues. The germline V gene encodes CDR1 SGDLS and CDR2 YYNGEE. V lost 1 base, J lost 5 bases, and 10 bases stayed unmatched. This clonotype was observed at least ten times. Its antigen is unknown. TCRdb reprocessed the 5' RACE reads with MiXCR, giving one entry per CDR3 protein. The sample yields roughly 39,000 distinct CDR3 sequences, less than 3.5% seen once. The chain recombines TRBV9 with TRBJ2-2, with 8 bases lining up with TRBD2. The clonotype was recovered from a male donor with ankylosing spondylitis or in good health (not recorded which). Sequencing was performed on blood, either unsorted or a sorted T cell fraction (not recorded which). CDR3 sequence: CASSVIGAGGGTGELFF. For the CDR3, the DNA is TGTGCCAGCAGCGTAATTGGTGCGGGAGGAGGGACCGGGGAGCTGTTTTTT.